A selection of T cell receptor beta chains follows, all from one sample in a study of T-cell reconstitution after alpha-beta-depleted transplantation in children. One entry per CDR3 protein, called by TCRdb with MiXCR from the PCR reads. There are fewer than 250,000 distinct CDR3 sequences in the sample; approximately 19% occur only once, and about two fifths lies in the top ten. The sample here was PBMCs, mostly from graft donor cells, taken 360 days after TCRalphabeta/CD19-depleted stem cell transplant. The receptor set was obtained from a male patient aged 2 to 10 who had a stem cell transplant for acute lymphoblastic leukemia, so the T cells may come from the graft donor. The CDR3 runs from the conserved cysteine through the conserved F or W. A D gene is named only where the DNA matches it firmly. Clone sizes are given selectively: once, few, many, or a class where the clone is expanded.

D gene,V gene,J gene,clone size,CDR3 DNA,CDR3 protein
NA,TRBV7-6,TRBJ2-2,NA,TGTGCCAGCAGCCCCCCCTCGGTTGGCGGGGAGCTGTTTTTT,CASSPPSVGGELFF
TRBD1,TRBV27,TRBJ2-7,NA,TGTGCCAGCAGTCCCGGGACAGGGGGAAAGGAGCAGTACTTC,CASSPGTGGKEQYF
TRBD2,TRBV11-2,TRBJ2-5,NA,TGTGCCAGCAGCCGCCTGACTAGCGGGAGAAGAGAGACCCAGTACTTC,CASSRLTSGRRETQYF
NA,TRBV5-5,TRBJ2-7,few,TGTGCCAGCAGGCAAGATCAGGGACGCTACGAGCAGTACTTC,CASRQDQGRYEQYF
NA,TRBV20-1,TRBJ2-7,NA,TGCAGTGCTAGAACGTCGATCATGGGACTTGGTGGCGAGCAGTACTTC,CSARTSIMGLGGEQYF
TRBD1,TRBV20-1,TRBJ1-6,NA,TGCAGTGCTGAAAACAGGGGAAGCAATTCACCCCTCCACTTT,CSAENRGSNSPLHF
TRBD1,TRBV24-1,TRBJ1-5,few,TGTGCCACCAGTGGAACAGGGGTCGGTAAGCATTTT,CATSGTGVGKHF
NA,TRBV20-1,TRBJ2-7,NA,TGCAGTGCTGGCGAAGTTAATCCTAGACAGTGGGACTACGAGCAGTACTTC,CSAGEVNPRQWDYEQYF
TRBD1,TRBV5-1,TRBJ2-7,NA,TGCGCCAGCAGCTCCACAGGGGATACGGCCTACGAGCAGTACTTC,CASSSTGDTAYEQYF
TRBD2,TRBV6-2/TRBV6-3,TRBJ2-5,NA,TGTGCCAGCAGGCTGCTTGGGGGAGCGGGGGAGACCCAGTACTTC,CASRLLGGAGETQYF
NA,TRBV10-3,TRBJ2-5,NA,TGTGCCATCAGTGGTGGGATATTCCAAGAGACCCAGTACTTC,CAISGGIFQETQYF
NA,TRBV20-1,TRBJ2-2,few,TGCAGTGCTAGTCCATTAGCTAGGTCCGGGGAGCTGTTTTTT,CSASPLARSGELFF
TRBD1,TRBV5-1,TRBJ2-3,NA,TGCGCCAGCAGCTCGGGACAGGAGGAGGATACGCAGTATTTT,CASSSGQEEDTQYF
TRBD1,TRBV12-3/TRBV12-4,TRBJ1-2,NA,TGTGCCAGCAGACGAGACAGGGAGGGCTATGGCTACACCTTC,CASRRDREGYGYTF
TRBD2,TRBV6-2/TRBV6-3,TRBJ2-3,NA,TGTGCCAGCAGACGACCGGCGAGCGGGGGCCCCACAGATACGCAGTATTTT,CASRRPASGGPTDTQYF
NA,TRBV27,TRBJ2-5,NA,TGTGCCAGCAGTCCCAATGGAGAGACCCAGTACTTC,CASSPNGETQYF
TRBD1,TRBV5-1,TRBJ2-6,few,TGCGCCAGCAGCTTGAGAGGACAGGCTCGCTCTGGGGCCAACGTCCTGACTTTC,CASSLRGQARSGANVLTF
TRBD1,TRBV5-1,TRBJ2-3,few,TGCGCCAGCAGCTCGCCGGGACAGGGCACAGATACGCAGTATTTT,CASSSPGQGTDTQYF
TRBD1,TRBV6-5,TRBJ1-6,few,TGTGCCAGCAGCCCGAGGACAGGGCCAAGCTCCTATAATTCACCCCTCCACTTT,CASSPRTGPSSYNSPLHF
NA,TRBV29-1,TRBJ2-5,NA,TGCAGCGTTCGAGGGGAACCTCAAGAGACCCAGTACTTC,CSVRGEPQETQYF
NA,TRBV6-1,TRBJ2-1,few,TGTGCCAGCAGTGAATGGCAGCGGGCTTCCTACAATGAGCAGTTCTTC,CASSEWQRASYNEQFF
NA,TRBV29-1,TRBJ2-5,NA,TGCAGCGCGCAACGGACCTCAGAGACCCAGTACTTC,CSAQRTSETQYF